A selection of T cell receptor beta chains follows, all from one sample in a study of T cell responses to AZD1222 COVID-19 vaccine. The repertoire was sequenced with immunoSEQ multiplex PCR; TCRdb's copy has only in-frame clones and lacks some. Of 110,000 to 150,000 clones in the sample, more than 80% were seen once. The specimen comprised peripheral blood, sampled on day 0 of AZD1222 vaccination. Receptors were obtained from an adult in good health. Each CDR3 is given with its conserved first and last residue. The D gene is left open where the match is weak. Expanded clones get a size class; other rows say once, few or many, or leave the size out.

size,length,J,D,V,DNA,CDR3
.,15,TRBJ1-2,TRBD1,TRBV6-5,TGTGCCAGCAGTTACTCCTCGACAGGGAACTATGGCTACACCTTC,CASSYSSTGNYGYTF
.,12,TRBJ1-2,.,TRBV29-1,TGCAGCGTTGATCAGTTAGAGTATGGCTACACCTTC,CSVDQLEYGYTF
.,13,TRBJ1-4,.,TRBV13,TGTGCCAGCAGCACGACCCGGGGTGAAAAACTGTTTTTT,CASSTTRGEKLFF
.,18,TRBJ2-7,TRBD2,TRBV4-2,TGTGCCAGCAGCTACTCCGCCGGGGGAGCGGGGTTGAATTACGAGCAGTACTTC,CASSYSAGGAGLNYEQYF
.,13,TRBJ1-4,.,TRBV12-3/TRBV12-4,TGTGCCAGCAGTTTAGGGCCGAGTGAAAAACTGTTTTTT,CASSLGPSEKLFF
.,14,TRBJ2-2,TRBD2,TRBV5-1,TGCGCCAGCGCATCGGGACTAGCAGCCGGGGAGCTGTTTTTT,CASASGLAAGELFF
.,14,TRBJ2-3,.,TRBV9,TGTGCCAGCAGCGTAGGGCCGGGCTCAGATACGCAGTATTTT,CASSVGPGSDTQYF
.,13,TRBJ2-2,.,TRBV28,TGTGCCAGCAGTGGAAGATACACCGGGGAGCTGTTTTTT,CASSGRYTGELFF
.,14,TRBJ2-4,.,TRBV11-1,TGTGCCAGCAGCCCACAGGGTTGGAAAAACATTCAGTACTTC,CASSPQGWKNIQYF
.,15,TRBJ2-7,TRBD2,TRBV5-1,TGCGCCAGCAGCTTGGGGGCGGGAGGCTCCTACGAGCAGTACTTC,CASSLGAGGSYEQYF
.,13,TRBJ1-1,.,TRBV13,TGTGCCAGCAGCTTTGTGGAGCTCCCTGAAGCTTTCTTT,CASSFVELPEAFF
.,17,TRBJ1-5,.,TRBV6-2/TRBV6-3,TGTGCCAGCAGTTACCCCGTGGGCAGGGAAAGCAATCAGCCCCAGCATTTT,CASSYPVGRESNQPQHF
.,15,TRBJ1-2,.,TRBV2,TGTGCCAGCAGTGAGAGCTATCCTATTAACTATGGCTACACCTTC,CASSESYPINYGYTF
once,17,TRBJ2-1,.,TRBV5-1,TGCGCCAGCAGCTCTACGAAAGTAGCGGTCTCCTACAATGAGCAGTTCTTC,CASSSTKVAVSYNEQFF
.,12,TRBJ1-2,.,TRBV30,TGTGCCTGGAGCGGGGGGAACTATGGCTACACCTTC,CAWSGGNYGYTF
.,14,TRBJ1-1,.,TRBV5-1,TGCGCCAGCAGGGGAACGACGGGGAACACTGAAGCTTTCTTT,CASRGTTGNTEAFF
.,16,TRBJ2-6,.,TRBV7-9,TGTGCCAGCAGCCGAAAGGAAGGGTCTGGGGCCAACGTCCTGACTTTC,CASSRKEGSGANVLTF
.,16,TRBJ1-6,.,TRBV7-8,TGTGCCAGCAGCTCCGGGGGGGGCACCTATAATTCACCCCTCCACTTT,CASSSGGGTYNSPLHF
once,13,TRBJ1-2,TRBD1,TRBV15,TGTGCCACCGGAACAGGGGATGACTATGGCTACACCTTC,CATGTGDDYGYTF
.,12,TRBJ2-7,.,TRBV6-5,TGTGCCAGCAGCGGAACCGGGGCCAGGCAGTACTTC,CASSGTGARQYF
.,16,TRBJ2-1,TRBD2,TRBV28,TGTGCCAGCAGTCCCAGCGGGAGGATGCCCTACAATGAGCAGTTCTTC,CASSPSGRMPYNEQFF
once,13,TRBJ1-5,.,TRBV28,TGTGCCAGCAGCACCAGGGGTCGACAGCCCCAGCATTTT,CASSTRGRQPQHF
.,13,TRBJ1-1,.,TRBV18,TGTGCCAGCTCGTCCGGACTGATCACTGAAGCTTTCTTT,CASSSGLITEAFF
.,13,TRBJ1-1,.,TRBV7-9,TGTGCCAGCAGCTACCCCGCGGGGGGTGAAGCTTTCTTT,CASSYPAGGEAFF
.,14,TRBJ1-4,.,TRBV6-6,TGTGCCAGCAGGCGGGGGGGGACCGATGAAAAACTGTTTTTT,CASRRGGTDEKLFF
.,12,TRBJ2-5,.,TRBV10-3,TGTGCCATCAGTGGGGGCTGGGAGACCCAGTACTTC,CAISGGWETQYF
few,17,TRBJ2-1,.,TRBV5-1,TGCGCCAGCAGCCCATCACCCCTCCGTGGAAGGGACAATGAGCAGTTCTTC,CASSPSPLRGRDNEQFF
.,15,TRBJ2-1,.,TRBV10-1,TGCGCCAGCGCCGCGTCCGGGACATTAAACAATGAGCAGTTCTTC,CASAASGTLNNEQFF
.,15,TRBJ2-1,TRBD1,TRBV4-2,TGTGCCAGCAGCCAAGCCGGGACAGGGAAAAATGAGCAGTTCTTC,CASSQAGTGKNEQFF
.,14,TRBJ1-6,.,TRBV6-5,TGTGCCAGCAGGGGTGAAAAGGCAAGTTCACCCCTCCACTTT,CASRGEKASSPLHF
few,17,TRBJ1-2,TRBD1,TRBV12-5,TGTGCTAGTGGCCCGCCGGGACAGGGGGCGCGGGTCTATGGCTACACCTTC,CASGPPGQGARVYGYTF
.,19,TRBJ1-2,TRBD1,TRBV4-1,TGCGCCAGCAGCCATGGTCCCCGGGACAGGGGGAATGGGGTAGATGGCTACACCTTC,CASSHGPRDRGNGVDGYTF
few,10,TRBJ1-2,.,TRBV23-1,TGCGCCAGCAGGGGGGATGGCTACACCTTC,CASRGDGYTF
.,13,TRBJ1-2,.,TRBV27,TGTGCCAGCAGTTTAAACAAGGGGGGTCGACACACCTTC,CASSLNKGGRHTF
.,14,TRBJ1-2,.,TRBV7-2,TGTGCCAGCAGCTTAAGGGGACCCTTCTATGGCTACACCTTC,CASSLRGPFYGYTF
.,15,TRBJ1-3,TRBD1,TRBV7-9,TGTGCCAGCAGCTCGCACCGGGACAGGGGGGACACCATATATTTT,CASSSHRDRGDTIYF
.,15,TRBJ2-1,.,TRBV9,TGTGCCAGCAGCCCTGGGTCAAGCTCCTACAATGAGCAGTTCTTC,CASSPGSSSYNEQFF
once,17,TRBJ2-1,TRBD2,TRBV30,TGTGCCTGGAGTTCGTCCCGTTGGTCTAGCGGTCACAATGAGCAGTTCTTC,CAWSSSRWSSGHNEQFF
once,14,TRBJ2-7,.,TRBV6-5,TGTGCCAGCAGCCTAGGGGGAGGGACCTACGAGCAGTACTTC,CASSLGGGTYEQYF
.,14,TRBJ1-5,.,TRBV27,TGTGCCAGCAGTTTCCGGGCCGACAATCAGCCCCAGCATTTT,CASSFRADNQPQHF
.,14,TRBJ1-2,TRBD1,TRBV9,TGTGCCAGCAGCGTAGGGACAGGGGGAAATGGCTACACCTTC,CASSVGTGGNGYTF
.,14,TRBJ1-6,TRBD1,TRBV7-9,TGTGCCAGCAGCTGGACAGGGAGGAATTCACCCCTCCACTTT,CASSWTGRNSPLHF
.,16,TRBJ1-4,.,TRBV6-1,TGTGCCAGCAGTGACCGACCAGGGAAAACTAATGAAAAACTGTTTTTT,CASSDRPGKTNEKLFF
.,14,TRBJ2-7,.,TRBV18,TGTGCCAGCTCACCAATGGGCCGCTCCTACGAGCAGTACTTC,CASSPMGRSYEQYF
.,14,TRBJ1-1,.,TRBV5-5,TGTGCCAGCAGCTTGGGACTTTTGGCCCCTGAAGCTTTCTTT,CASSLGLLAPEAFF
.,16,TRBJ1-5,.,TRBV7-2,TGTGCCAGCAGCTTAGAGGGCAGCGTTAGCAATCAGCCCCAGCATTTT,CASSLEGSVSNQPQHF
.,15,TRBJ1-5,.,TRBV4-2,TGTGCCAGCAGCCAAGAAGAAGGGGTTAATCAGCCCCAGCATTTT,CASSQEEGVNQPQHF
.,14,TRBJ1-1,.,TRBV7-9,TGTGCCAGCAGCTCGGGACATATGAACACTGAAGCTTTCTTT,CASSSGHMNTEAFF
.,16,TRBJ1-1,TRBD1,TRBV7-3,TGTGCCAGCAGCCCAGGGGGACAGGGGAGAGGAACTGAAGCTTTCTTT,CASSPGGQGRGTEAFF
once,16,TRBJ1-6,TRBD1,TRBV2,TGTGCCAGCAGTGCTTCCGGGACAGGGGGCATTTCACCCCTCCACTTT,CASSASGTGGISPLHF
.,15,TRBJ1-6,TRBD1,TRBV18,TGTGCCAGCTCACCACTCTTGCAGGGGGGTTCACCCCTCCACTTT,CASSPLLQGGSPLHF
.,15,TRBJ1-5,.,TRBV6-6,TGTGCCAGCACTACTAACCCGAACAGCGATCAGCCCCAGCATTTT,CASTTNPNSDQPQHF
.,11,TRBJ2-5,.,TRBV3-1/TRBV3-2,TGTGCCAGCAGAAAGCAGGGGACCCAGTACTTC,CASRKQGTQYF
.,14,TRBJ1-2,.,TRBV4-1,TGCGCCAGCAGTCACACACAGGGAAACTATGGCTACACCTTC,CASSHTQGNYGYTF
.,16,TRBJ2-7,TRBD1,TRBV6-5,TGTGCCAGCAGTTACTCAGGGACAGAGTACTCCTACGAGCAGTACTTC,CASSYSGTEYSYEQYF